The clone carrying this T cell receptor beta chain is deemed medium-sized. No antigen is known for it. Amplification of TRBV12-4/TRBJ1-2 clonotypes used adaptor-ligated barcode primers. TCRdb passed the multiplex PCR reads through MiXCR, listing each CDR3 protein once. The data contain some 2,000 distinct CDR3 sequences, 1.3% of them singletons. The V end lost 3 bases, the J end lost 8 bases, and 10 bases lay between the germline ends. There are 12 residues in the CDR3. CD25-based Treg depletion was applied to purified naive CD4+ T cells. Study-level findings and limits: Under 2.4% of tumor Treg sequences matched blood Tregs or memory cells. Greatest tumor Treg TCR overlap was with tumor naive CD4+ cells.

Sequenced sample: naive CD4+ T cells sorted from blood. The sample's subset: naive CD4+ T cells, CD4+CD45RA+CD25-. V usage is TRBV12-3 or TRBV12-4 and J usage is TRBJ1-2; unclear D gene. The TCR was taken from a female donor with breast cancer. As DNA, the CDR3 is TGTGCCAGCAGTTTCCGAGGTTTGGGCTACACCTTC. Translating it yields CASSFRGLGYTF.